Listed below are T cell receptor beta chains from one sample, sequenced in a study of blood T cell repertoires in COVID-19. Generated by immunoSEQ multiplex PCR, the TCRdb table keeps only in-frame clones and is missing some. The sample holds fewer than 400,000 clones, under 90% seen once. The sequenced sample consisted of peripheral blood. The receptors stem from a woman aged 25 to 39 with COVID-19, enrolled during active disease. CDR3s include the opening cysteine and the closing phenylalanine or tryptophan. D genes are given only for firm matches. Clone size is stated in some rows and not others, as once, few, many or a class when expanded.

j_call	clone_size	d_call	cdr3_length	v_call	cdr3_nt	cdr3_aa
TRBJ2-1	once	-	15	TRBV18	TGTGCCAGCTCACTCCGGGACAACAAGCACAATGAGCAGTTCTTC	CASSLRDNKHNEQFF
TRBJ1-5	-	-	15	TRBV3-1/TRBV3-2	TGTGCCAGCAGCCTAGGGACATTTAGCAATCAGCCCCAGCATTTT	CASSLGTFSNQPQHF
TRBJ2-1	-	TRBD2	18	TRBV12-5	TGTGCTAGTGGTTTGGTAGCGGGAAGGGGCGGACAAGACAATGAGCAGTTCTTC	CASGLVAGRGGQDNEQFF
TRBJ1-6	-	-	13	TRBV6-5	TGTGCCACCTGGGAGCCAATAATCTCACCCCTCCACTTT	CATWEPIISPLHF
TRBJ2-3	-	TRBD2	18	TRBV11-2	TGTGCCAGCAGCTTAGTCTCTCTTCTAGCGGGGGCCACCGGGACGCAGTATTTT	CASSLVSLLAGATGTQYF
TRBJ2-2	-	-	13	TRBV4-2	TGTGCCAGCAGCCCCGGGAGTCTCGGGGAGCTGTTTTTT	CASSPGSLGELFF
TRBJ1-2	-	TRBD1	13	TRBV2	TGTGCCAGCAGTCTGACAGGGGGTAGTGGCTACACCTTC	CASSLTGGSGYTF
TRBJ1-5	-	TRBD1	16	TRBV30	TGTGCCTGGAGTGGTGGATCGGGACAGCGCAATCAGCCCCAGCATTTT	CAWSGGSGQRNQPQHF
TRBJ1-2	-	-	14	TRBV6-6	TGTGCCAGCACTCCAAGCGGACAGAGTCATGGCTACACCTTC	CASTPSGQSHGYTF
TRBJ1-2	-	TRBD1	17	TRBV30	TGTGCCTGGAGTGTAGTTCGCAGGGGGAGTCACAACTATGGCTACACCTTC	CAWSVVRRGSHNYGYTF
TRBJ2-3	-	-	12	TRBV10-3	TGTGCCATCAGAGGGGACACAGATACGCAGTATTTT	CAIRGDTDTQYF
TRBJ1-1	-	-	10	TRBV2	TGTGCCAGCAGTCAAAAAGAAGCTTTCTTT	CASSQKEAFF
TRBJ1-2	-	-	15	TRBV4-2	TGTGCCAGCAGCCAAGATTTCCAGACAAACTATGGCTACACCTTC	CASSQDFQTNYGYTF
TRBJ1-5	-	-	13	TRBV24-1	TGTGCCACCAGTGATTTGGGGAAGGGGACCCAGCATTTT	CATSDLGKGTQHF
TRBJ1-1	-	-	13	TRBV5-4	TGTGCCAGCAGCCTGGGGTGGCAAAATGAAGCTTTCTTT	CASSLGWQNEAFF
TRBJ2-3	-	-	13	TRBV7-2	TGTGCCAGCAGCTTAGTCACTAGCGATACGCAGTATTTT	CASSLVTSDTQYF
TRBJ1-3	once	-	15	TRBV19	TGTGCCAGTAGTATTTTGGCGGAACCTGGAAACACCATATATTTT	CASSILAEPGNTIYF
TRBJ2-3	-	-	15	TRBV6-5	TGTGCCAGCAGCGCCCCTAGGTGGATCACAGATACGCAGTATTTT	CASSAPRWITDTQYF
TRBJ1-4	-	TRBD1	16	TRBV7-7	TGTGCTAGCAGCTCTAACTACAGGGGAGATGATGAAAAACTGTTTTTT	CASSSNYRGDDEKLFF
TRBJ1-1	-	-	13	TRBV6-2/TRBV6-3	TGTGCCAGCAGTTACGGGCGTAGCACTGAAGCTTTCTTT	CASSYGRSTEAFF
TRBJ2-3	-	TRBD2	14	TRBV11-3	TGTGCCAGCAGCTTAGCGGGGGGGCCAGATACGCAGTATTTT	CASSLAGGPDTQYF
TRBJ1-6	-	-	15	TRBV7-8	TGTGCCAGCAGCCTCAGGGGAACCATTGATTCACCCCTCCACTTT	CASSLRGTIDSPLHF
TRBJ1-4	-	-	13	TRBV6-6	TGTGCCAGCAGTTATAGGGGCCAAGAAAAACTGTTTTTT	CASSYRGQEKLFF
TRBJ1-2	-	TRBD1	16	TRBV27	TGTGCCAGCAGCCGACGGACAGGCACGCAATCCTATGGCTACACCTTC	CASSRRTGTQSYGYTF
TRBJ2-5	few	TRBD2	17	TRBV5-4	TGTGCCAGCAGCTTGGATAACAGGCTAGCGGGGGCTGAGACCCAGTACTTC	CASSLDNRLAGAETQYF
TRBJ2-1	once	-	18	TRBV27	TGTGCCAGCAGTTTATACGGTATCAACGGGGGTTCCTACAATGAGCAGTTCTTC	CASSLYGINGGSYNEQFF
TRBJ2-3	-	TRBD2	15	TRBV19	TGTGCCAGTAGTATACGACTAGCGGGGGTAGATACGCAGTATTTT	CASSIRLAGVDTQYF
TRBJ1-3	-	-	13	TRBV6-6	TGTGCCAGCAGCGGGACACCCGGAAACACCATATATTTT	CASSGTPGNTIYF